This T cell receptor beta chain was identified in a study of cytomegalovirus exposure and HLA in healthy donors (dated by TCRdb to 2016 to 2017). Broadly, across the study: According to an earlier analysis of 587 of the donors, 150 million to 200 million T cells yielded roughly 110 million unique TCR beta sequences and about 300 Gb of sequence data. Besides the first cohort of hundreds of subjects, a separate validation cohort made up of 120 different subjects was used. Donor age, sex, ethnicity and CMV serostatus were compiled alongside the repertoire data. The study was designed to test whether signatures of past pathogen exposure could be identified by cataloging public T cell receptors. An early release that covered about 640 HLA-typed donors contained approximately 300 gigabases of sequencing data and tens of millions of unique TCR sequences. An earlier analysis of several hundred of the donors applied high-throughput TCR beta sequencing to assess whether each TCR beta V gene segment acted as functional or pseudogenic. The study used immunosequencing to profile the T cell repertoires of several hundred subjects and linked those repertoires to cytomegalovirus serostatus. The later analysis used no new phenotypic data to find candidate immune exposures, relying instead on TCR beta sequences and their occurrence across donors. Every discovery cohort repertoire had been produced on one sequencing platform. High-throughput TCR immunosequencing, statistical association of individual TCRs with disease status, and machine learning were combined to predict cytomegalovirus infection status. HLA typing covered class I and class II loci at four-digit resolution. A later genetic analysis used genome-wide SNP genotypes for about 60% of the 666 donors, treating that subset as a discovery cohort. The number of typed donors differed by locus: 629-630 for A, B, C, DRB1 and DQB1; approximately 520 for DQA1; approximately 610 for DPA1; and about 450 for DPB1. On average, 235,054 unique TCR beta nucleotide sequences were sequenced per donor among 398 genotyped donors of the cohort, with roughly 18% of those sequences being non-productive. Of the approximately 400 genotyped donors, roughly 80% fell in the genetic ancestry cluster associated with self-reported Caucasian donors. Several DR-DQ haplotypes were treated as single units for association and clustering because of strong linkage in the cohort. A later analysis re-analyzed previously published TCR beta repertoires from roughly 600 donors and added high-resolution HLA genotyping to study TCR occurrence patterns. Beyond this particular receptor, the publication reports: In a later genetic analysis, fewer N-insertions in productive TCRs were reported among donors in an Asian-associated ancestry cluster than the approximately 670-donor mean. V-gene and J-gene trimming of TCR beta chains was associated with a missense DCLRE1C variant in a later genetic analysis, and the association was replicated in an independent cohort. The study listed 150 to 200 TCR beta chains as associated with cytomegalovirus. The classifier was reported to diagnose cytomegalovirus status with high specificity and sensitivity in both the original cohort and the validation cohort. In a later analysis, over 15,000 TCR beta sequences were associated with specific HLA alleles at a false discovery rate of 0.05. Strong co-occurrence of HLA alleles, especially DR and DQ, made assigning TCR associations to individual alleles difficult. In this cohort, only TCR beta chains were sequenced, and detectable features were limited by the absence of alpha or paired-chain data. In an earlier analysis of 500 to 650 of the donors, most TCR beta V segments appeared in productive rearrangements about 90% or about 30% of the time, broadly matching IMGT annotations. A cluster of highly shared sequence variants was judged likely to represent a technical artifact of the sequencing pipeline. A later analysis found that TCR association rates varied across HLA loci, with DRB1 alleles showing the most associated TCRs and HLA-C alleles the fewest. The 87-base-pair reads could not distinguish some IMGT-functional V segments, including TRBV6-2 and TRBV6-3, so those segments were excluded. Several of the top co-occurrence clusters appeared to be linked to parvovirus B19, influenza, CMV and Epstein-Barr virus, according to a later analysis. Immune exposure information for the cohort was limited to CMV serostatus. The authors suggested that the approach could potentially be generalized to other disease states and immunological phenotypes. Across donors, most TCR sequences were observed very rarely, whereas some public TCRs were present in many individuals. A later analysis found that HLA-associated TCR beta chains were more clonally expanded and had lower generation probabilities than equally common non-associated chains. Correlated functional status among segregating V segments might reflect linkage disequilibrium, but an unknown experimental factor could not be ruled out. Because counts were too low, about 18 rarely observed V segments, including chromosome 9 orphons, were excluded from the earlier analysis of several hundred of the donors. Sequencing depth was assumed to be roughly uniform across donors in the presence/absence analyses, though that assumption may not hold. Three of the identified cytomegalovirus-associated TCR beta chains were confirmed in vitro to be specific for cytomegalovirus antigens. In a later analysis, most CMV-associated TCR beta chains were found to appear HLA-restricted, with HLA associations seemingly driven largely by CMV exposure. A further reported finding was that TCR beta sequences accurately predicted the HLA-A and HLA-B alleles for most subjects in the first cohort. Because some donors lacked HLA typing at each locus, the association tests relied only on the typed subset.

CDR1 and CDR2 are drawn from the germline V gene: MNHNS, SASEGT. The CDR3 measures 14 amino acids from cysteine to phenylalanine. Only the CDR3 portion is preserved as DNA: 42 bases, with reading frame beginning at the first base. V ends up 6 bases short and J 0 bases short, with an unmatched junction base count of 1. The cohort consisted of 650 to 850 healthy bone marrow donors. At the time of sampling, all cohort members were nominally healthy, though unrecorded immune exposures were likely present. The donor tested CMV seropositive and was one of the 289 seropositive cohort members. Each donor provided a peripheral blood sample, and peripheral blood mononuclear cells were used for TCR beta sequencing. The Qiagen DNeasy Blood Extraction Kit was used to extract genomic DNA from the blood cell samples. Library creation used the immunoSEQ multiplex PCR assay. The multiplex PCR relied on a mix of 60 forward primers for TCR Vbeta segments and 13 reverse primers for TCR Jbeta segments. A multiplex PCR assay on genomic DNA amplified the CDR3 region of rearranged TCR beta genes. The Illumina HiSeq System was used to sequence the amplified TCR beta libraries as 87-base-pair reads. Per the source publication's procedure: In a later analysis, some 80 million unique TCR beta chains were counted across the roughly 610 repertoires, and some 10 million of these chains were shared by at least two donors. To remove PCR and sequencing errors, raw reads were error-corrected and collapsed into unique sequences using a nearest-neighbor algorithm that merged closely related sequences. Alignment of CDR3 sequences to IMGT reference sequences was used to assign V, D and J gene segments. For a sequence to be retained, a match of at least six nucleotides was required to both a V gene segment and a J gene segment. A rearrangement counted as productive if the CDR3 had no stop codons and remained in frame with V and J, and every other rearrangement counted as non-productive. Following IMGT convention, CDR3 was defined as the stretch from the second conserved V-encoded cysteine to the conserved J-encoded phenylalanine. The earlier analysis of about 640 of the donors excluded any sequence lacking an unambiguous match to a single V gene segment. In an earlier analysis of 587 of the donors, a V segment was called functional when productive rearrangements were above 56.7%, and segregating when the standard deviation between donors exceeded 5%. A statistical classification framework was developed to diagnose cytomegalovirus status using the catalog of TCR beta chain sequences. In a later analysis, V and J genes were assigned by comparing TCR nucleotide sequences against IMGT/GENE-DB human TR gene sequences. A later analysis assigned CDR3 sequences and most-parsimonious VDJ recombination scenarios with the TCRdist pipeline. In a later analysis, each TCR beta chain was defined by its CDR3 amino acid sequence together with its V-gene family, and reads lacking a unique V-gene family were excluded. To address suspected cross-contamination and a sequencing artifact, a later analysis removed around 600 highly shared, low-generation-probability nucleotide sequences. A later analysis calculated a clonal expansion index for each public chain from normalized within-repertoire ranks of inferred template counts. In a later analysis, generation probabilities were computed with a VDJ recombination model fitted to out-of-frame rearrangements, and the resulting probabilities were checked against IGoR. In a later analysis, hypergeometric tests were used to score TCR-TCR, TCR-HLA and TCR-CMV co-occurrence, with a repertoire-size bias correction applied to TCR pairs. In a later analysis, false discovery rates were estimated by permuting HLA or CMV assignments 20 times. In a later analysis, co-occurring TCRs were grouped with DBSCAN, and TCRdist sequence similarity was added when clustering was performed within HLA-allele-positive subsets. Repertoires with fewer than 30,000 or more than 120,000 public chains, plus five repertoires with anomalous nucleotide sharing, were excluded from co-occurrence clustering. As stored in TCRdb, this immuneACCESS dataset retains in-frame rearrangements with V and J assigned. A fraction of the clones does not appear; measured against another copy, unresolved V genes explain less than half of the discrepancy, and the remainder lacks a known reason. D and trimming come from the DNA, and the V and J calls and clone size come from that table. This sample holds fewer than 110,000 clones; 82% were observed only once. Roughly 2.6% of the sample goes to the ten largest clones.

About this clone itself: This clone's antigen is unknown. No base quality values were provided; no much bigger clone lies one nucleotide off.

This sequence uses TRBV6-1 and TRBJ2-1; TRBD2 lines up with 8 middle nucleotides. The specimen was PBMCs. This sequence was found in a man aged 25 to 40 in good health and CMV-seropositive. The CDR3 protein sequence reads: CASRSGGSYNEQFF. The DNA sequence reads TGTGCCAGCAGAAGCGGGGGCTCCTACAATGAGCAGTTCTTC.